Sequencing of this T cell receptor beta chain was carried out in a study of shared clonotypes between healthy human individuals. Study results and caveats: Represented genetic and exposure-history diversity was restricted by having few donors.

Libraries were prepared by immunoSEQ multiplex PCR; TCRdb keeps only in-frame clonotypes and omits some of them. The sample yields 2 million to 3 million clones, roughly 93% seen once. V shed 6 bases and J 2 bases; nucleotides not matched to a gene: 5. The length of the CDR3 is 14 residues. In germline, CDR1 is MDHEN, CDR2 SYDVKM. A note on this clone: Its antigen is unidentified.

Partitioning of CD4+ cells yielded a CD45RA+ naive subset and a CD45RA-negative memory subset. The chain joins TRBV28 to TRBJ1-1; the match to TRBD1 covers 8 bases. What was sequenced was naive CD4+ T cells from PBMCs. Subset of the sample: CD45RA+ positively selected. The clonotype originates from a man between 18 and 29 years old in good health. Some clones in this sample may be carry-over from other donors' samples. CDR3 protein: CASRNGQGNTEAFF. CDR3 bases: TGTGCCAGCAGAAACGGACAGGGAAACACTGAAGCTTTCTTT.